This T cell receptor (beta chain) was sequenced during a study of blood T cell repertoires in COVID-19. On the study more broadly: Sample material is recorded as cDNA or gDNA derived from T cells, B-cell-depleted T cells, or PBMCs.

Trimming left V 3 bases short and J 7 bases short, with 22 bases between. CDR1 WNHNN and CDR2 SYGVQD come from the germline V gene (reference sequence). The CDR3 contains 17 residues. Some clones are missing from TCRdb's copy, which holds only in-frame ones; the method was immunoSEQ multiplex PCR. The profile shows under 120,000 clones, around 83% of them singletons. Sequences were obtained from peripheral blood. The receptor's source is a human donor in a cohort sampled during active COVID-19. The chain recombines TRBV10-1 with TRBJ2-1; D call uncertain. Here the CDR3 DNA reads TGCGCCAGCAGTGAATTGGCTGTAGCAGTCTACACGAATGAGCAGTTCTTC. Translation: CASSELAVAVYTNEQFF.